The 5 T cell receptor beta chains below all came from one sample that was sequenced in a study of cytomegalovirus exposure and HLA in healthy donors. PCR primers comprised 60 Vbeta and 13 Jbeta primers. Method: immunoSEQ multiplex PCR; TCRdb's copy keeps in-frame clones and lacks some. The repertoire holds about 67,000 clones, with 65% to 70% as singletons. Input material: PBMCs. These receptors came from a woman younger than 45 in good health and CMV-seronegative.

The chain has TRBV14 and TRBJ1-2, with D hard to call. The germline V gene encodes CDR1 SGHDN and CDR2 FVKESK. The germline V and J ends were trimmed by 6 bases and 2 bases, with 7 bases remaining between them. This CDR3 region has 12 residues. As DNA, the CDR3 is TGTGCCAGCAGTGTTTCGAACTATGGCTACACCTTC. Its protein is CASSVSNYGYTF.

The chain uses TRBV11-2 and TRBJ2-5, with unresolved D. Germline CDR1 is SGHAT and CDR2 is FQNNGV. This CDR3 spans 13 amino acids. V lost 5 bases and J lost 2, with 9 bases in between. The CDR3 loop reads CASSPDLQETQYF. The CDR3 bases are TGTGCCAGCAGCCCAGACTTACAAGAGACCCAGTACTTC.

This clone occurred a few times. The chain couples TRBV2 to TRBJ2-7; 8 nucleotides line up with TRBD2. J gave up 0 bases and V 1 base, and 8 bases lay outside the gene matches. The length of the CDR3 is 17 residues. CDR1 SNHLY and CDR2 FYNNEI come from the germline V gene. The CDR3 reads CASSEGAGDSISYEQYF. CDR3 nucleotide sequence: TGTGCCAGCAGTGAAGGAGCGGGGGACTCTATCTCCTACGAGCAGTACTTC.

The J gene is TRBJ2-1, the V gene TRBV6-6, with 8 bases aligning to TRBD1. The CDR3 sequence is 14 residues long. Per the germline V gene, CDR1 is MNHNY and CDR2 is SVGAGI (reference sequence). With 8 bases clipped from V and 5 bases from J, the junction kept 8 bases outside the gene matches. The CDR3 coding sequence is TGTGCCAGCGGCTCCAGGGGGCCGAACAATGAGCAGTTCTTC. It translates to CASGSRGPNNEQFF.

V is TRBV7-2 and J is TRBJ1-2; TRBD1 aligns across 7 bases. The germline gives CDR1 SGHTA, CDR2 FQGNSA. The V and J ends lost 5 bases and 7 bases, in that order; junction bases with no gene match: 10. CDR3 length: 14 residues. The CDR3 protein is CASSPPTGFSGYTF. The CDR3 nucleotides are TGTGCCAGCAGCCCCCCGACAGGGTTTAGTGGCTACACCTTC.